One sample yielded the 9 T cell receptor beta chains listed below, sequenced in a study of OX40 agonist ivuxolimab in advanced cancers. The library was built by means of the immunoSEQ multiplex PCR assay. The source is immuneACCESS, and TCRdb retained only in-frame sequences with V and J called. Part of the clones is not carried over; for the studies checked, unresolved V genes explain less than half of this, and the remainder is unexplained. The sample records about 89,000 clones, 85% to 95% of which are singletons. The ten top clones hold around 0.25% of the sample. The sequencing used CD4+ or CD8+ T cells sorted from blood, collected in a trial of the OX40 agonist ivuxolimab. The receptor set was obtained from an adult with an advanced solid tumor such as melanoma, head and neck, liver or kidney cancer.

The chain links TRBV19 to TRBJ2-1, with a tentative D call TRBD2 (6 bases). V shed 3 bases and J shed 3 bases, with 12 bases lying between them. CDR1 is LNHDA, CDR2 SQIVND, per germline (reference sequence). The CDR3 consists of 15 residues. CDR3 nucleotides: TGTGCCAGTAGTATTTCGGGGGTCGGCTACAATGAGCAGTTCTTC. Encoded protein: CASSISGVGYNEQFF.

The gene calls are TRBV30 and TRBJ1-6; 8 positions agree with TRBD1. Germline CDR1 reads GTSNPN; CDR2 reads SVGIG (reference sequence). Unmatched junction bases numbered 9, after V lost 1 base and J lost 10 bases. The CDR3 sequence is 15 residues long. The CDR3 DNA follows: TGTGCCTGGAGTGCAGGCAGGGGGCGACGATCACCCCTCCACTTT. It translates to CAWSAGRGRRSPLHF.

The chain carries TRBV4-1 and TRBJ2-3; 11 nucleotides agree with TRBD2. After removal of 4 bases from V and 0 bases from J, the junction contained 15 bases not matched to a gene. CDR3 size: 20 residues. The V gene's germline CDR1 is MGHRA and CDR2 YSYEKL. The CDR3 DNA reads TGCGCCAGCAGCCCGAGACTAGCGGGAAGAATGCGGCTAAGCACAGATACGCAGTATTTT. This sequence encodes CASSPRLAGRMRLSTDTQYF.

The rearrangement links TRBV30 to TRBJ1-6; D perhaps matches TRBD1 (6 bases). V was cut by 1 base and J by 7 bases, with 14 bases left in between. This CDR3 contains 15 residues. The V gene's germline CDR1 is GTSNPN and CDR2 SVGIG (reference sequence). This chain's CDR3 is CAWSDSTGTNSPLHF. The CDR3, as DNA: TGTGCCTGGAGTGACTCGACAGGAACGAATTCACCCCTCCACTTT. Using reference TRBV30 and TRBJ1-6 for the parts outside the CDR3, the full variable domain is SQTIHQWPATLVQPVGSPLSLECTVEGTSNPNLYWYRQAAGRGLQLLFYSVGIGQISSEVPQNLSASRPQDRQFILSSKKLLLSDSGFYLCAWSDSTGTNSPLHFGNGTRLTVT.

This clone was seen just once. The V gene is TRBV6-5, the J gene TRBJ2-2; 9 positions match TRBD1. CDR3 length equals 12 residues. Losses at the gene ends were 8 bases for V and 7 bases for J; bases not matched to a gene: 2. In germline, CDR1 is MNHEY, CDR2 SVGAGI. In DNA form, the CDR3 reads TGTGCCAGCGGGACAGGGAGCGGGGAGCTGTTTTTT. Its translation: CASGTGSGELFF.

This chain uses TRBV19 with TRBJ1-2; D remains ambiguous. Germline V gives CDR1 LNHDA, CDR2 SQIVND (reference sequence). The ends were cut back, 4 bases at V and 5 bases at J, with 17 bases in the middle. This CDR3 is 15 amino acids long. The CDR3 sequence: CASSTEHRVGYGYTF. The DNA for the CDR3 is TGTGCCAGTAGTACCGAACACCGCGTTGGGTATGGCTACACCTTC.

V gene TRBV5-1 combines with J gene TRBJ2-1; 8 nucleotides line up with TRBD1. Germline V CDR1 and CDR2: SGHRS, YFSETQ. The CDR3 has 13 amino acids. V was clipped by 1 base and J by 16 bases; unmatched bases: 10. The CDR3 is CASSLSDRGRVFF. The CDR3 nucleotides are TGCGCCAGCAGCTTGAGCGACAGGGGTCGAGTCTTCTTC. Full variable domain (remainder filled in from reference TRBV5-1 and TRBJ2-1): KAGVTQTPRYLIKTRGQQVTLSCSPISGHRSVSWYQQTPGQGLQFLFEYFSETQRNKGNFPGRFSGRQFSNSRSEMNVSTLELGDSALYLCASSLSDRGRVFFGPGTRLTVL.

The chain recombines TRBV5-4 with TRBJ2-7; no reliable D call. This CDR3 has 12 residues. Trimming took off 2 bases at V and 2 bases at J, with 5 bases between the two ends. Germline CDR1 is SGHNT and CDR2 is YYREEE (reference sequence). The DNA of the CDR3 is TGTGCCAGCAGCTTTGCCCCCTACGAGCAGTACGTC. This gives the protein CASSFAPYEQYV.

The chain is built from TRBV4-1 and TRBJ1-3; D not resolved. CDR1 MGHRA and CDR2 YSYEKL come from the germline V gene. This CDR3 is 15 amino acids long. Trimming took 1 base from V and 0 from J, leaving 7 bases between them. CDR3 protein: CASSQGETSGNTIYF. CDR3 DNA sequence: TGCGCCAGCAGCCAAGGGGAAACCTCTGGAAACACCATATATTTT.